This T cell receptor (beta chain) was recorded in a study of control samples from healthy donors and cancer patients. Sequenced by immunoSEQ multiplex PCR; TCRdb stores in-frame clones only, minus some. This table has about 160,000 clones, about 94% appearing once. V lost 4 bases and J lost 7, with 5 bases in between. The germline V gene has CDR1 SGHAT and CDR2 FQNNGV. This CDR3 is 11 amino acids long. This sequence originates from a woman aged 40 to 50 in good health. This rearrangement joins TRBV11-2 to TRBJ1-3; the D gene is possibly TRBD1 (5 bases). Sequenced input: blood. The CDR3 loop is CASSWGNTIYF. In DNA, the CDR3 is TGTGCCAGCAGCTGGGGCAACACCATATATTTT.